This TCR beta chain was recorded in a study of cytomegalovirus exposure and HLA in healthy donors. This CDR3 has 15 residues. The trim removed 5 bases at V and 1 base at J, leaving 7 bases unmatched. Germline CDR1 reads MNHEY; CDR2 reads SVGAGI. As concerns this clone: Its cognate antigen is unknown.

Study-level findings and limits: Analysis performed later found 15,000 or so TCR beta sequences associated with HLA alleles at 0.05 false discovery rate. An observed cluster of highly shared sequence variants was recorded as a likely sequencing artifact. In an earlier analysis, productive rearrangement rates for most beta V segments clustered near 90% or 30%.

PCR primers comprised 60 Vbeta and 13 Jbeta primers. Original handling: Unique TCR beta chains totaled some 81 million in a later count, with roughly 11 million of them shared. The method was immunoSEQ multiplex PCR; TCRdb's version includes in-frame clones alone and lacks a portion of them. For V, J and clone size, that table is used; D and trimming come from the DNA. The data show more than 130,000 clones, and the top ten clones hold approximately 2.5%. The sequenced material came from PBMCs. This receptor was taken from a man between 35 and 55 years old in good health and CMV-seronegative. J is TRBJ1-1 and V is TRBV6-5; 7 positions agree with TRBD1. Here the CDR3 reads CASSPGKGANTEAFF. CDR3 DNA sequence: TGTGCCAGCAGTCCGGGGAAGGGGGCGAACACTGAAGCTTTCTTT.